A single sample gave rise to the 7 T cell receptor beta chains below, sequenced in a study of T cell responses to AZD1222 COVID-19 vaccine. Only in-frame clones appear in the TCRdb table, and some are missing; sequencing was by immunoSEQ multiplex PCR. Of roughly 180,000 clones detected, 85% to 95% appear once; the ten largest clones hold more than 1.5%. The input for sequencing was peripheral blood, taken 28 days after the second AZD1222 dose. The receptors originated from an adult who received the AZD1222 COVID-19 vaccine.

The chain recombines TRBV5-1 with TRBJ2-7, with D possibly being TRBD1 (6 bases). Germline lookup yields CDR1 SGHRS and CDR2 YFSETQ. The V gene lost 0 bases and the J gene lost 2 bases, with 12 bases spanning the gap. This CDR3 has 15 amino acids. CDR3 region: CASSLAATGAYEQYF. In DNA, the CDR3 is TGCGCCAGCAGCTTGGCGGCGACAGGCGCCTACGAGCAGTACTTC.

This sequence joins TRBV6-5 and TRBJ2-1; 9 nucleotides line up with TRBD2. Germline V gives CDR1 MNHEY, CDR2 SVGAGI. Trimming removed 2 bases from V and 10 bases from J; junction bases left unmatched: 6. CDR3 length equals 14 residues. CDR3 amino acids: CASSYVLTSGEQFF. The CDR3 bases are TGTGCCAGCAGTTACGTTCTGACTAGCGGAGAGCAGTTCTTC.

CDR3 loop: CSASSSQGNLYEQYF. DNA for the CDR3: TGCAGTGCTAGTAGCTCCCAAGGTAATCTTTACGAGCAGTACTTC. The chain uses TRBV20-1 and TRBJ2-7; D is uncertain. V gave up 3 bases and J gave up 4 bases, with 19 bases separating them. The CDR3 is 15 amino acids. Looked up from germline, CDR1 is DFQATT and CDR2 is SNEGSKA (reference sequence).

The chain has TRBV28 and TRBJ2-1; 11 bases are shared with TRBD2. This CDR3 comprises 17 residues. Per the germline V gene, CDR1 is MDHEN and CDR2 is SYDVKM. Trimming cost V 0 bases and J 8 bases; bases outside gene matches: 9. The CDR3 coding sequence is TGTGCCAGCAGTTTATGGACCTTTAGCGGGAGGGAAGATGAGCAGTTCTTC. Translating it yields CASSLWTFSGREDEQFF.

This clone showed up just a few times. The chain employs TRBV2 and TRBJ2-7; D unresolved. The germline V and J ends were trimmed by 8 bases and 3 bases, with 11 bases remaining between them. This CDR3 spans 12 amino acids. Germline V CDR1 and CDR2: SNHLY, FYNNEI. CDR3 loop: CASFLVGYEQYF. DNA for the CDR3: TGTGCCAGCTTCCTGGTTGGCTACGAGCAGTACTTC.

This chain connects TRBV12-3 or TRBV12-4 to TRBJ2-1; D ambiguous. The CDR3 extends over 13 amino acids. Deletions cut 7 bases from V and 5 bases from J, with 12 bases between. CDR3 loop: CASTLEPHNEQFF. The CDR3 DNA is TGTGCCAGCACCCTGGAGCCGCACAATGAGCAGTTCTTC.

V usage is TRBV29-1 and J usage is TRBJ1-3; a possible D gene is TRBD1 (5 bases). The CDR3 loop spans 12 amino acids. V lost 7 bases and J lost 4, with 11 bases in between. Germline-derived CDR1 and CDR2 are SQVTM and ANQGSEA. The CDR3 coding sequence is TGCAGCGGGGTAAGGGGAGGAAACACCATATATTTT. The encoded protein is CSGVRGGNTIYF.